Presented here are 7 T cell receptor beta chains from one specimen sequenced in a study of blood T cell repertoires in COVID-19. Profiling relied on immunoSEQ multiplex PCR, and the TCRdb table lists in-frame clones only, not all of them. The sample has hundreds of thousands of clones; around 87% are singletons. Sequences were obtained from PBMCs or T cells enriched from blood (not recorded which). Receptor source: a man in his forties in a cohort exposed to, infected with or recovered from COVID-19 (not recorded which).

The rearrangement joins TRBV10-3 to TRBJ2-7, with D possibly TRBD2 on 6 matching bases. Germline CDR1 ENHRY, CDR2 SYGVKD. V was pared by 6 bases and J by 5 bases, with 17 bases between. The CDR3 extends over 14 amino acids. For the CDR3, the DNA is TGTGCCATCAGCCCGAGGGACTTGGGGAACGAGCAGTACTTC. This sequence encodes CAISPRDLGNEQYF.

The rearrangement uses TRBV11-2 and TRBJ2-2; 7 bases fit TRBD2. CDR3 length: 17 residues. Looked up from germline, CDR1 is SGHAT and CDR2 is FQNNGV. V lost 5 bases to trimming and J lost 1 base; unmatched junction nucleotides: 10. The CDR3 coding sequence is TGTGCCAGCAGCCCCCCGGGCGGGAGAAAGAACACCGGGGAGCTGTTTTTT. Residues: CASSPPGGRKNTGELFF.

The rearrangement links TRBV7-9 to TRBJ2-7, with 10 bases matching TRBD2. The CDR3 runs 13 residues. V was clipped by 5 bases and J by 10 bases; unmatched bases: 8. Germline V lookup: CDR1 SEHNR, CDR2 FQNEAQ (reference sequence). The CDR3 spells CASSHLGTSEQYF. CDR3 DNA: TGTGCCAGCAGCCATCTGGGGACTAGCGAACAGTACTTC.

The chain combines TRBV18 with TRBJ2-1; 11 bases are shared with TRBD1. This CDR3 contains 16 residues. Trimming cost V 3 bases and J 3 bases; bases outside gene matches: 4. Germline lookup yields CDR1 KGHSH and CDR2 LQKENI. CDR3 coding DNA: TGTGCCAGCTCACCTACCGGGACAGGGGGCTACAATGAGCAGTTCTTC. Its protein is CASSPTGTGGYNEQFF.

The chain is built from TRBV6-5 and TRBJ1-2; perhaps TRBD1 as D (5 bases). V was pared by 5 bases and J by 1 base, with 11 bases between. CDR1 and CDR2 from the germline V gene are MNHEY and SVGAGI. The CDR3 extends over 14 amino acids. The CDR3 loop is CASSNYQGNYGYTF. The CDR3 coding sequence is TGTGCCAGCAGTAACTACCAGGGTAACTATGGCTACACCTTC.

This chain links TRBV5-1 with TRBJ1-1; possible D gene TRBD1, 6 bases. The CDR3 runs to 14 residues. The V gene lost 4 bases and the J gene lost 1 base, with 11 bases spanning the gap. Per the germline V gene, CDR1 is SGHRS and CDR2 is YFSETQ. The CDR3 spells CASSAGTKNTEAFF. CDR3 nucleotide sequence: TGCGCCAGCAGCGCCGGGACAAAGAACACTGAAGCTTTCTTT.

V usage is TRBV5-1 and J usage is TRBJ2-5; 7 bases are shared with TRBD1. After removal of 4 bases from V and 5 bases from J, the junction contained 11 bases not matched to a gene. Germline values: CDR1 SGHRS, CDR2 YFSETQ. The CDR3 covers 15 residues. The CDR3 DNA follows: TGCGCCAGCAGCAAAGGACAGGACGGTTTCGAGACCCAGTACTTC. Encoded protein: CASSKGQDGFETQYF. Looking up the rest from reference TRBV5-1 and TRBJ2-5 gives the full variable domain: KAGVTQTPRYLIKTRGQQVTLSCSPISGHRSVSWYQQTPGQGLQFLFEYFSETQRNKGNFPGRFSGRQFSNSRSEMNVSTLELGDSALYLCASSKGQDGFETQYFGPGTRLLVL.